This paragraph reports one T cell receptor beta chain. This receptor's antigen is unknown. Qualities for individual bases were not recorded, and no much larger clone is one base off. Using the immunoSEQ assay, TCRB CDR3 regions were amplified from 2 micrograms of genomic DNA, or from all available DNA when less than that was on hand. Multiplex PCR used 60 forward primers for TCR V beta segments and 13 reverse primers for J beta segments. To estimate reads per starting template, synthetic control templates were spiked into each sample at limiting dilution. The Illumina HiSeq System generated 87 bp sequencing reads. Regarding the original processing steps: To remove PCR and sequencing errors, closely related sequences were merged with a nearest neighbor algorithm. TCR overlap was measured as the percentage of unique tumor TCR beta sequences also present in the same patient's peripheral blood. TCRdb mirrors the immuneACCESS table, restricted to in-frame sequences. Some clones are absent from its copies; in checked studies, under half trace to an unresolved V gene, and the reason for the others is unknown. That table is the source of V, J and clone size, and D and trimming were worked out from the DNA. This sample lists 100,000 or so clones; about 85% were detected once. The ten biggest clones cover 5.4% of the sample.

The data stem from a study of glioma-infiltrating T cells after dendritic cell vaccination (dated by TCRdb to the mid-2010s). Regarding the complete study: A cohort of about 15 glioblastoma patients from Phase I and II dendritic cell vaccination trials was included, of whom 9 were newly diagnosed and 6 had recurrent disease. The vaccine was prepared from monocyte-derived dendritic cells that were cultured for seven to eight days with IL-4 and GM-CSF and then pulsed overnight with autologous tumor lysate. TCR sequencing metrics, including TIL content and tumor-blood repertoire overlap, were correlated with survival after dendritic cell vaccination. Three intradermal dendritic cell vaccine injections were administered to patients at biweekly intervals in the arm below the axilla. Between 2003 and 2012, patients were given autologous tumor lysate-pulsed dendritic cell vaccination. In glioblastoma patients vaccinated with dendritic cells, deep sequencing of TCR beta CDR3 regions served to measure the amount of tumor-infiltrating lymphocytes and to compare repertoires between tumor and blood.

The CDR3 measures 16 amino acids from cysteine to phenylalanine. Only CDR3 DNA is held: 48 bases, read in frame from base 1. Trimming accounts for 3 bases at V and 2 bases at J, while the number of junction bases matched to no gene is 4. Based on the germline V gene, the CDR1 and CDR2 sequences are MNHNS and SASEGT. Summary of the overall study and its limitations: Higher estimated pretreatment TIL content predicted longer time to progression and overall survival after dendritic cell vaccination. TCR clonality showed no direct relationship with survival, which suggests that a diverse polyclonal response may be important. The cohort was small and heterogeneous, with few patients having full blood and tumor sets and even fewer initial-recurrent tumor pairs. The TCR overlap response model with three groups was called speculative and said to need prospective validation.

The time point label corresponds to: after dendritic cell vaccination, including at tumor progression/relapse. Patients were selected on the basis of adequate residual fresh-frozen tumor tissue and more than two years of available survival data. Although molecular status otherwise differed among the glioblastoma patients, no patient had an isocitrate dehydrogenase mutation. PBMC collection took place before vaccination, two weeks after the third vaccination, and at tumor progression if progression occurred. The Qiagen DNeasy Blood extraction Kit was used to extract genomic DNA. The chain was built from TRBV6-1 and TRBJ2-1, with 10 central nucleotides matching TRBD2. The receptor was derived from a human donor with glioblastoma. The sequences come from blood, collected after dendritic cell vaccination. In nucleotides, the sequence is TGTGCCAGCAGTGAGAGCCTAGCGGGAGCCTACAATGAGCAGTTCTTC. This yields the protein CASSESLAGAYNEQFF.